The 21 T cell receptor beta chains listed next were all sequenced from one sample in a study of shared clonotypes between healthy human individuals. Sequencing used immunoSEQ multiplex PCR; TCRdb keeps in-frame clones, though not all of them. This sample has about 2.1 million clones, with about 94% found just once. Positive CCR7 selection of CD45RO-negative cells yielded the naive CD8 cells, and terminally differentiated effector memory CD45RA+ cells were excluded. Material for sequencing was naive CD8+ T cells from PBMCs. These receptor sequences come from a man in his late teens or twenties in good health. Some clones in this sample may be carry-over from other donors' samples.

This chain links TRBV6-5 with TRBJ2-5; TRBD2 matches 10 bases. The DNA end is a closer match to TRBJ2-7, so the J assignment may be wrong. Germline CDR1 and CDR2: MNHEY and SVGAGI. The CDR3 contains 16 residues. DNA for the CDR3: TGTGCCAGCAGTTACTCTTCCCAGCGGGAGGGGTACGAGCAGTACTTC. Translating it yields CASSYSSQREGYEQYF.

The chain recombines TRBV4-1 with TRBJ1-4; D unresolved. The CDR3 contains 15 residues. Trimming took off 3 bases at V and 5 bases at J, with 13 bases between the two ends. Germline CDR1 MGHRA, CDR2 YSYEKL. This CDR3 is CASSHETGLNEKLFF. In DNA form, the CDR3 reads TGCGCCAGCAGCCACGAGACCGGGCTCAATGAAAAACTGTTTTTT.

This chain joins TRBV28 and TRBJ2-1; 8 bases match TRBD2. The CDR3 runs 17 residues. Trimming removed 1 base from V and 6 bases from J; junction bases left unmatched: 11. Germline assignment: CDR1 MDHEN and CDR2 SYDVKM. Here the CDR3 DNA reads TGTGCCAGCAGTTTATATAAAACCGGGACTAGTGTCAATGAGCAGTTCTTC. Protein sequence: CASSLYKTGTSVNEQFF.

The CDR3 DNA is TGTGCCAGCAGTTCCGGACAGGGGGCTAGTCAGCCCCAGCATTTT. This codes for CASSSGQGASQPQHF. V usage is TRBV28 and J usage is TRBJ1-5; TRBD1 aligns across 11 bases. This CDR3 comprises 15 residues. J lost 6 bases, V lost 4 bases, and 5 bases had no gene match. Per germline, CDR1 MDHEN and CDR2 SYDVKM.

The rearrangement links TRBV27 to TRBJ2-7; the D is unclear. This CDR3 spans 11 amino acids. From germline, CDR1 is MNHEY and CDR2 SMNVEV (reference sequence). Trimming cost V 6 bases and J 4 bases, with 7 bases left between them. CDR3 coding DNA: TGTGCCAGCAGGGTGTCGTACGAGCAGTACTTC. Amino acid sequence: CASRVSYEQYF.

The sample holds a few counts of this clone. This chain links TRBV6-5 with TRBJ1-5, with D tentatively TRBD1 (6 bases). V was trimmed by 5 bases and J by 0 bases, leaving 8 bases between them. CDR1 and CDR2 from the germline V gene are MNHEY and SVGAGI. CDR3 length equals 14 residues. CDR3 sequence (DNA): TGTGCCAGCAGTGACAGGCTTAGCAATCAGCCCCAGCATTTT. Residues: CASSDRLSNQPQHF.

This clone was recorded only once. The chain has TRBV11-2 and TRBJ2-7, with unresolved D. Germline CDR1 and CDR2: SGHAT and FQNNGV. Trimming took 5 bases from V and 2 from J, leaving 16 bases between them. The CDR3 sequence is 15 residues long. Here the CDR3 DNA reads TGTGCCAGCAGCCCCCAACTTAACCCTGCCTACGAGCAGTACTTC. Translating it yields CASSPQLNPAYEQYF.

CDR3 bases: TGTGCCAGTGTGAGCGGTACCTACGAGCAGTACTTC. Translation gives CASVSGTYEQYF. This sequence joins TRBV19 and TRBJ2-7; possible D gene TRBD2, 5 bases. The CDR3 contains 12 residues. CDR1 and CDR2 from the germline V gene are LNHDA and SQIVND (reference sequence). Trimming left V 8 bases short and J 2 bases short, with 10 bases between.

This clone appeared once. The V call is TRBV6-5, the J call TRBJ2-5, with unresolved D. The DNA end is more similar to TRBJ2-7, so the J call may be wrong. Germline V CDR1 and CDR2: MNHEY, SVGAGI. The CDR3 length is 14 residues. CDR3 in amino acids: CASSYLDRVHEQYF. Here the CDR3 DNA reads TGTGCCAGCAGTTACCTAGATCGGGTCCACGAGCAGTACTTC.

The chain links TRBV27 to TRBJ2-3; 9 nucleotides agree with TRBD2. Trimming cost V 7 bases and J 2 bases; bases outside gene matches: 10. CDR1 and CDR2 (germline): MNHEY, SMNVEV (reference sequence). This CDR3 is built from 16 residues. CDR3 amino acids: CASTPQAGGLTDTQYF. The CDR3 nucleotides are TGTGCCAGCACCCCTCAAGCGGGAGGTCTCACAGATACGCAGTATTTT.

The chain is built from TRBV13 and TRBJ2-7; a weak D match, TRBD2 (6 bases). The germline V gene has CDR1 PRHDT and CDR2 FYEKMQ (reference sequence). The CDR3 sequence is 15 residues long. The V end lost 0 bases, the J end lost 2 bases, and 11 bases lay between the germline ends. The DNA of the CDR3 is TGTGCCAGCAGCTTAGGGGCGGGGCAGCCCTACGAGCAGTACTTC. It is translated as CASSLGAGQPYEQYF.

The V gene is TRBV7-9, the J gene TRBJ2-3; D uncertain. Per the germline V gene, CDR1 is SEHNR and CDR2 is FQNEAQ (reference sequence). V was clipped by 1 base and J by 4 bases, with 18 bases between them. The CDR3 spans 17 residues. CDR3 amino acids: CASSLGHKGYGPDTQYF. CDR3 sequence (DNA): TGTGCCAGCAGCTTAGGACACAAAGGTTACGGCCCAGATACGCAGTATTTT.

This sequence joins TRBV19 and TRBJ2-7, with D possibly TRBD1 on 5 matching bases. The CDR3 length is 14 residues. V was clipped by 3 bases and J by 2 bases, with 11 bases between them. The germline gives CDR1 LNHDA, CDR2 SQIVND (reference sequence). The CDR3 sequence is CASSMTEAPYEQYF. CDR3 DNA: TGTGCCAGTAGTATGACAGAGGCCCCCTACGAGCAGTACTTC.

This clone was counted only a few times. The chain joins TRBV27 to TRBJ1-5; the match to TRBD1 covers 9 bases. The CDR3 has 14 amino acids. Germline V gene sequence: CDR1 MNHEY, CDR2 SMNVEV (reference sequence). The V and J ends lost 11 bases and 0 bases, in that order; junction bases with no gene match: 5. This chain's CDR3 is CAVTGGGSNQPQHF. The CDR3 DNA reads as TGTGCCGTTACAGGGGGCGGTAGCAATCAGCCCCAGCATTTT.

The rearrangement uses TRBV23-1 and TRBJ1-5; D is undetermined. TRBV23-1 is an ORF, and what it does is uncertain. The CDR3 has 16 residues. Trimming shortened V by 3 bases and J by 0 bases, and 12 bases separated the two germline ends. CDR3 nucleotides: TGCGCCAGCAGTCATCCACGGCGAAATAGCAATCAGCCCCAGCATTTT. The encoded protein is CASSHPRRNSNQPQHF.

The V and J genes are TRBV27 and TRBJ2-3; TRBD2 agrees at 13 bases. Looked up from germline, CDR1 is MNHEY and CDR2 is SMNVEV (reference sequence). V lost 5 bases to trimming and J lost 3 bases; unmatched junction nucleotides: 5. This CDR3 has 16 residues. The CDR3 region is CASSTLAGGGTDTQYF. Written as DNA, the CDR3 is TGTGCCAGCAGTACACTAGCGGGAGGGGGGACAGATACGCAGTATTTT.

CDR3 sequence reads: CASSLAHAGPSYEQYF. CDR3 DNA sequence: TGTGCCAGCAGCTTGGCCCATGCGGGGCCCTCCTACGAGCAGTACTTC. This chain joins TRBV5-6 and TRBJ2-7, with D tentatively TRBD2 (6 bases). The V end was cut by 0 bases, the J end by 0 bases, with 13 bases between. The CDR3 covers 16 residues. CDR1 and CDR2 (germline): SGHDT, YYEEEE.

The DNA for the CDR3 is TGTGCCAGCACCGGGACAGGGCACTCCTACGAGCAGTACTTC. It codes for CASTGTGHSYEQYF. The genes are TRBV6-6 and TRBJ2-7; 9 nucleotides line up with TRBD1. Germline CDR1 reads MNHNY; CDR2 reads SVGAGI (reference sequence). Germline trimming cut 7 bases from V and 0 bases from J; bases unmatched to any gene: 4. The CDR3 spans 14 residues.

This chain connects TRBV6-1 to TRBJ2-1; D uncertain. Germline V gene lookup returns CDR1 MNHNS and CDR2 SASEGT. V lost 3 bases and J lost 9, with 9 bases in between. The CDR3 has 12 amino acids. Here the CDR3 DNA reads TGTGCCAGCAGTGATCAATGGGCTGAGCAGTTCTTC. Its protein is CASSDQWAEQFF.

Worth noting for this clone: The sample contains more than one DNA sequence encoding this CDR3. CDR3 DNA: TGTGCCAGCAGCGTAGGAGACAGGGGGACTGAAGCTTTCTTT. Its translation is CASSVGDRGTEAFF. The chain recombines TRBV9 with TRBJ1-1; TRBD1 aligns across 9 bases. The CDR3 runs to 14 residues. CDR1 and CDR2 (germline): SGDLS, YYNGEE. The V gene end was trimmed by 0 bases and the J gene end by 5 bases; junction bases not matched to a gene: 2.

The genes are TRBV28 and TRBJ2-3; 8 positions agree with TRBD2. V was clipped by 5 bases and J by 2 bases; unmatched bases: 27. CDR1 is MDHEN, CDR2 SYDVKM, per germline. This CDR3 comprises 22 residues. The CDR3 here is CASSHTGHATFSGVEYTDTQYF. CDR3 DNA: TGTGCCAGCAGTCACACGGGACATGCTACATTTAGCGGGGTAGAATACACAGATACGCAGTATTTT.